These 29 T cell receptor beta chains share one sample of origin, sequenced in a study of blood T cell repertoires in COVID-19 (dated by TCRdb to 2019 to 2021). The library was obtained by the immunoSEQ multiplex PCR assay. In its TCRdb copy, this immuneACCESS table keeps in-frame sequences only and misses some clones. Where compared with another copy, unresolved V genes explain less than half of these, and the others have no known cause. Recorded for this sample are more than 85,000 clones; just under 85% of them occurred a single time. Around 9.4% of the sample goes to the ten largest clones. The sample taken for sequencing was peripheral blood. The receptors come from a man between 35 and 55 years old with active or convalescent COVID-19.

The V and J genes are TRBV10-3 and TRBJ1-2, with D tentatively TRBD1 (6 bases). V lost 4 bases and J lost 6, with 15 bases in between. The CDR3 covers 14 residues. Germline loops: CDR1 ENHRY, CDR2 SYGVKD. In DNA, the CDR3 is TGTGCCATCAGTGCATCCCAGGGGATAAATGGCTACACCTTC. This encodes CAISASQGINGYTF.

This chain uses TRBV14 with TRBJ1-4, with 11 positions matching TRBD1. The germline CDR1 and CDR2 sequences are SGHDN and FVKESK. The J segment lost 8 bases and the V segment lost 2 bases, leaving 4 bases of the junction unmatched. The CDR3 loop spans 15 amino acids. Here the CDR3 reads CASSQMGQGDEKLFF. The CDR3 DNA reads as TGTGCCAGCAGCCAAATGGGACAGGGGGACGAAAAACTGTTTTTT.

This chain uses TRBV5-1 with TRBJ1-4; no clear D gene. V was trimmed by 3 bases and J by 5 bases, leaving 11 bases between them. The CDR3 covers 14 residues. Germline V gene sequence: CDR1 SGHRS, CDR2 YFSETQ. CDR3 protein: CASSWGSGNEKLFF. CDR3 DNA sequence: TGCGCCAGCAGCTGGGGAAGCGGCAATGAAAAACTGTTTTTT.

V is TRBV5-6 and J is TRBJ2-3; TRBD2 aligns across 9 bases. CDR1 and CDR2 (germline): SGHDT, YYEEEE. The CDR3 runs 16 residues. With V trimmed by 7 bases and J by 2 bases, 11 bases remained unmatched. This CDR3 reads CASYRRRGGPTDTQYF. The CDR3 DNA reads TGTGCCAGCTACAGACGGCGGGGGGGCCCCACAGATACGCAGTATTTT.

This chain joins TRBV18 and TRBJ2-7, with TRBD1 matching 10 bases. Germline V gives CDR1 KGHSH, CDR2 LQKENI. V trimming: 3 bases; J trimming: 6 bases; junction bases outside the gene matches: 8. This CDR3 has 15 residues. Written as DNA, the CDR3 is TGTGCCAGCTCACCCTCGGGACAGGGGAGCTCCGAGCAGTACTTC. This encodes CASSPSGQGSSEQYF.

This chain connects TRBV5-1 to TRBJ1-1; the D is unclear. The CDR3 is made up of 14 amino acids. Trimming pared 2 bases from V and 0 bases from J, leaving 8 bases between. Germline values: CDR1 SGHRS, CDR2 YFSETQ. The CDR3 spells CASSFLELNTEAFF. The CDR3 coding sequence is TGCGCCAGCAGCTTCCTAGAGCTGAACACTGAAGCTTTCTTT. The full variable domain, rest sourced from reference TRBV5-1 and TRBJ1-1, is KAGVTQTPRYLIKTRGQQVTLSCSPISGHRSVSWYQQTPGQGLQFLFEYFSETQRNKGNFPGRFSGRQFSNSRSEMNVSTLELGDSALYLCASSFLELNTEAFFGQGTRLTVV.

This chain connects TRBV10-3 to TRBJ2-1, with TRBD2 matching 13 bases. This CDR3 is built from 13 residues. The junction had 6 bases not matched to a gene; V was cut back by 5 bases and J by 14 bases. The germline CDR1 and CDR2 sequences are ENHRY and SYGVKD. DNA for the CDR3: TGTGCCATCAGTTCCGGGACTAGCGGGGAAAAGTTCTTC. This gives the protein CAISSGTSGEKFF.

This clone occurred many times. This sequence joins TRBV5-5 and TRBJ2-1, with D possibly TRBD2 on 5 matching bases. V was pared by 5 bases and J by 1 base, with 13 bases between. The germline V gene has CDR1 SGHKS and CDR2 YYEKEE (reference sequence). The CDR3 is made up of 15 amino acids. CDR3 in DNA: TGTGCCAGCAGTTTTGAAGCGGAGTCCTACAATGAGCAGTTCTTC. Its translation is CASSFEAESYNEQFF.

The CDR3 reads CASSRSPHQPQHF. CDR3 coding DNA: TGTGCCAGCAGTAGGAGCCCCCATCAGCCCCAGCATTTT. The rearrangement uses TRBV6-2 or TRBV6-3 and TRBJ1-5; no definite D call. The germline V gene encodes CDR1 MNHEY and CDR2 SVGEGT. V was cut by 5 bases and J by 5 bases, with 10 bases left in between. The CDR3 contains 13 residues.

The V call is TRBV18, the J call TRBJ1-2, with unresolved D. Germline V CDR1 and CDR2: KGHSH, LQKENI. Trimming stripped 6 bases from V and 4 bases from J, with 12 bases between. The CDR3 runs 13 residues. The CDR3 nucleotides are TGTGCCAGCTCCGAGGGCACCTCCTATGGCTACACCTTC. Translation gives CASSEGTSYGYTF.

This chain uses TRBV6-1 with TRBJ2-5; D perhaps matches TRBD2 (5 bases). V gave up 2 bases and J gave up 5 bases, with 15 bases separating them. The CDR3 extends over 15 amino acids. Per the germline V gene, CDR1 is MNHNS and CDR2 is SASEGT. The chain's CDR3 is CASSELRGQRETQYF. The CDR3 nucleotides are TGTGCCAGCAGTGAACTTCGGGGTCAGAGGGAGACCCAGTACTTC.

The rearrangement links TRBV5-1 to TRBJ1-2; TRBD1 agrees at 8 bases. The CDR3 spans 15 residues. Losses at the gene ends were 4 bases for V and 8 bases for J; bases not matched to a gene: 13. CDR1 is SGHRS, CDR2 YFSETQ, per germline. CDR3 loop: CASSGGTGQVRGYTF. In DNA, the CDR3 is TGCGCCAGCAGCGGAGGGACGGGACAGGTTCGGGGCTACACCTTC.

CDR3 sequence (DNA): TGCGCCAGCACCGGGACAATATACAATGAGCAGTTCTTC. Residues: CASTGTIYNEQFF. V and J are TRBV5-1 and TRBJ2-1, with D possibly being TRBD1 (6 bases). The CDR3 covers 13 residues. CDR1 and CDR2 from the germline V gene are SGHRS and YFSETQ. Trimming shortened V by 6 bases and J by 4 bases, and 11 bases separated the two germline ends. The full variable domain, in which reference TRBV5-1 and TRBJ2-1 provide the parts outside the CDR3, is KAGVTQTPRYLIKTRGQQVTLSCSPISGHRSVSWYQQTPGQGLQFLFEYFSETQRNKGNFPGRFSGRQFSNSRSEMNVSTLELGDSALYLCASTGTIYNEQFFGPGTRLTVL.

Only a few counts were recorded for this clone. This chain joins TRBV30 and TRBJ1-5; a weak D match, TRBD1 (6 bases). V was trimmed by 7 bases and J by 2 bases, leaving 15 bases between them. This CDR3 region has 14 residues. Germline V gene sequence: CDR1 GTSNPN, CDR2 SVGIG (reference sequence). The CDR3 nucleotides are TGTGCCTTACGAGACAGGCTTGGCAATCAGCCCCAGCATTTT. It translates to CALRDRLGNQPQHF.

The CDR3 here is CASSPGLTRGVNNEQFF. CDR3 in DNA: TGTGCCAGTAGTCCAGGGCTCACGCGGGGGGTTAACAATGAGCAGTTCTTC. The chain recombines TRBV19 with TRBJ2-1; 8 bases fit TRBD2. The germline CDR1 and CDR2 sequences are LNHDA and SQIVND (reference sequence). This CDR3 contains 17 residues. Trimming removed 5 bases from V and 5 bases from J; junction bases left unmatched: 14.

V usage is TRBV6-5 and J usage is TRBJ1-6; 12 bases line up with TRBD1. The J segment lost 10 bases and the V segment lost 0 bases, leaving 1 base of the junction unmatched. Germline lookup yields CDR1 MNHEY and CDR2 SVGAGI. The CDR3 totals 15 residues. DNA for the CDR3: TGTGCCAGCAGTTACTCGGGGACAGGGGGCTCACCCCTCCACTTT. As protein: CASSYSGTGGSPLHF.

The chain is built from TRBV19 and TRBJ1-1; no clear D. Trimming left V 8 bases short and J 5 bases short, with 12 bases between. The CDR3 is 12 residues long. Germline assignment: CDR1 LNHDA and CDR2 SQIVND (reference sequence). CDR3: CASSESRTEAFF. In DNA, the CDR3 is TGTGCCAGTTCGGAGAGTCGGACTGAAGCTTTCTTT. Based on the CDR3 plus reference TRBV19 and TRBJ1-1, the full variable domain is DGGITQSPKYLFRKEGQNVTLSCEQNLNHDAMYWYRQDPGQGLRLIYYSQIVNDFQKGDIAEGYSVSREKKESFPLTVTSAQKNPTAFYLCASSESRTEAFFGQGTRLTVV.

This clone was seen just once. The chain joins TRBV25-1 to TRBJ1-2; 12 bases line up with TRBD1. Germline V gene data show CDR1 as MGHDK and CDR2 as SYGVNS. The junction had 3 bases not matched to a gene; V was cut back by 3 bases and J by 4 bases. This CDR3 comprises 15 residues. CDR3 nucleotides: TGTGCCAGCAGTGATCCGGGACAGGGGGCCTATGGCTACACCTTC. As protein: CASSDPGQGAYGYTF.

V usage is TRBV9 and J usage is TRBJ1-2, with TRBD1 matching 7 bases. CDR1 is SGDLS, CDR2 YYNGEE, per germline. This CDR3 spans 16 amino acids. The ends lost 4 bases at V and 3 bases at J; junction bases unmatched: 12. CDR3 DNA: TGTGCCAGCAGCCACGGAGGGGGCCCTCCCCACTATGGCTACACCTTC. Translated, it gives CASSHGGGPPHYGYTF.

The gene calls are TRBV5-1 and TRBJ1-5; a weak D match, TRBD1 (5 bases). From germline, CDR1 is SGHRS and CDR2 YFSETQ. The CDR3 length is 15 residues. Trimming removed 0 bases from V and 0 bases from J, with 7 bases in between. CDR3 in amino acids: CASSLAGISNQPQHF. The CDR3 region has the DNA TGCGCCAGCAGCTTGGCAGGGATTAGCAATCAGCCCCAGCATTTT.

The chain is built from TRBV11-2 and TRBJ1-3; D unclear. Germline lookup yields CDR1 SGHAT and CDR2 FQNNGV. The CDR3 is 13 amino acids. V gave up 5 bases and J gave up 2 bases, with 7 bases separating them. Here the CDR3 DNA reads TGTGCCAGCAGCCTCACACCTGGAAACACCATATATTTT. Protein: CASSLTPGNTIYF.

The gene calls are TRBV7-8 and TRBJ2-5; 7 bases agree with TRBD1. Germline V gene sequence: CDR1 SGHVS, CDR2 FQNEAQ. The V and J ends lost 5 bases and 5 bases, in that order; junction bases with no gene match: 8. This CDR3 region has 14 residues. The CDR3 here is CASSPKGARETQYF. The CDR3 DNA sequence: TGTGCCAGCAGCCCTAAGGGGGCCAGGGAGACCCAGTACTTC.

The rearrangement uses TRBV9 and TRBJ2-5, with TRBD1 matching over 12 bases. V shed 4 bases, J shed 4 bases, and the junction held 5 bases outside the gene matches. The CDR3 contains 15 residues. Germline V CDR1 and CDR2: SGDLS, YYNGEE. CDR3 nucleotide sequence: TGTGCCAGCAGCCCGGGACAGGGGGCTTCAGAGACCCAGTACTTC. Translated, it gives CASSPGQGASETQYF.

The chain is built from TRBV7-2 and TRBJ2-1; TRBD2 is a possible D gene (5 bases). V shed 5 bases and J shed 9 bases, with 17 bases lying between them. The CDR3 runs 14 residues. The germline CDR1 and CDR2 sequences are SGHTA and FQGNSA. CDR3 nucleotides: TGTGCCAGCAGCCCCCGTGGGGTTGGGAGTGAGCAGTTCTTC. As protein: CASSPRGVGSEQFF. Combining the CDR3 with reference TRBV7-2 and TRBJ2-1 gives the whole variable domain GAGVSQSPSNKVTEKGKDVELRCDPISGHTALYWYRQSLGQGLEFLIYFQGNSAPDKSGLPSDRFSAERTGGSVSTLTIQRTQQEDSAVYLCASSPRGVGSEQFFGPGTRLTVL.

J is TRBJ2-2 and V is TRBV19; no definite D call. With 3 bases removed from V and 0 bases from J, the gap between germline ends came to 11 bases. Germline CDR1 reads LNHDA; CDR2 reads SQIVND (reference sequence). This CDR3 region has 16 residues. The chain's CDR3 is CASSIQTLANTGELFF. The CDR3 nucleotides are TGTGCCAGTAGTATTCAGACACTCGCGAACACCGGGGAGCTGTTTTTT.

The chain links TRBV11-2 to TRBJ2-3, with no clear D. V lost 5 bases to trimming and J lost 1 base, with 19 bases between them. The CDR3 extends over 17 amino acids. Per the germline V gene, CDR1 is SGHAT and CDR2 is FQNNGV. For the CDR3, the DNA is TGTGCCAGCAGCCAAGGCCTGGTCTTGACTGGCACAGATACGCAGTATTTT. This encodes CASSQGLVLTGTDTQYF. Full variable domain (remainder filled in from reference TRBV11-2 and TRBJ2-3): EAGVAQSPRYKIIEKRQSVAFWCNPISGHATLYWYQQILGQGPKLLIQFQNNGVVDDSQLPKDRFSAERLKGVDSTLKIQPAKLEDSAVYLCASSQGLVLTGTDTQYFGPGTRLTVL.

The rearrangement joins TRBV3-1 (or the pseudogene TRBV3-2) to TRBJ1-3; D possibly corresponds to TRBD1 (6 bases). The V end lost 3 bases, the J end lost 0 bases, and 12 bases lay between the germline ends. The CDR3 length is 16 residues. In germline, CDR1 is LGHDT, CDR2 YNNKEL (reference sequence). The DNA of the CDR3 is TGTGCCAGCAGCCATCAGACAGGTTCCTCTGGAAACACCATATATTTT. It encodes CASSHQTGSSGNTIYF.

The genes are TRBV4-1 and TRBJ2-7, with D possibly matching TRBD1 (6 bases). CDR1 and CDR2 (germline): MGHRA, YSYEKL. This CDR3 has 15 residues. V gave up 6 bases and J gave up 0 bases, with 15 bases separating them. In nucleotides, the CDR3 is TGCGCCAGCAGGGTTAAGACAGGCGGCTCCTACGAGCAGTACTTC. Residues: CASRVKTGGSYEQYF.

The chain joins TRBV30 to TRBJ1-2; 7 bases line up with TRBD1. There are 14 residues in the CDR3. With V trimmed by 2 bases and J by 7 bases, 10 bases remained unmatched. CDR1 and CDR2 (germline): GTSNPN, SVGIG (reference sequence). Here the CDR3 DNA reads TGTGCCTGGAGTACCCAGGGGGTACTAGGTGGCTACACCTTC. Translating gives CAWSTQGVLGGYTF.